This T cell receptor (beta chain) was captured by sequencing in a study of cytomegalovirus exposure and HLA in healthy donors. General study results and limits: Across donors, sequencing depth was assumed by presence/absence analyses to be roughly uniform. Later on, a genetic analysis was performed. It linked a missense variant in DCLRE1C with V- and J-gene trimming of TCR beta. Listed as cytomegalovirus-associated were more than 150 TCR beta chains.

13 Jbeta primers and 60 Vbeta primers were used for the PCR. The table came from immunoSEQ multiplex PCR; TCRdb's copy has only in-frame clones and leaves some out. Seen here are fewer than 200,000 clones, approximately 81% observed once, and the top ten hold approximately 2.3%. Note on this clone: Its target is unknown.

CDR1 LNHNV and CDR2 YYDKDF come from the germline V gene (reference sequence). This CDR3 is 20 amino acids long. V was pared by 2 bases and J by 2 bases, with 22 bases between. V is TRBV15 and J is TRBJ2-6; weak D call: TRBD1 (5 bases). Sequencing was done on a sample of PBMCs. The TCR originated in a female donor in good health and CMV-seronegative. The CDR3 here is CATSRHYPAGNPPGANVLTF. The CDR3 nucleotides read TGTGCCACCAGCAGACACTACCCCGCAGGGAACCCACCTGGGGCCAACGTCCTGACTTTC. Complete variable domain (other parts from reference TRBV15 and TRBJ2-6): DAMVIQNPRYQVTQFGKPVTLSCSQTLNHNVMYWYQQKSSQAPKLLFHYYDKDFNNEADTPDNFQSRRPNTSFCFLDIRSPGLGDTAMYLCATSRHYPAGNPPGANVLTFGAGSRLTVL.